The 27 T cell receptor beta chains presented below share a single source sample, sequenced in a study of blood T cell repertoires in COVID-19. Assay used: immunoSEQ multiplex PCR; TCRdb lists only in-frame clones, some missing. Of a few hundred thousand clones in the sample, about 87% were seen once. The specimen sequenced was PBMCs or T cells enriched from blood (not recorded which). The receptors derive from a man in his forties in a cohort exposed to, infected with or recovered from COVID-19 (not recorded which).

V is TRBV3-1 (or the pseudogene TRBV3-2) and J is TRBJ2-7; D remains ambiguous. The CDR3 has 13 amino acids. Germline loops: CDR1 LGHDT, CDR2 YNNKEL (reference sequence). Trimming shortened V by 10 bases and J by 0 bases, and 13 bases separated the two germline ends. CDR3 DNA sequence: TGTGCCACATCCCAGAGGAGCTCCTACGAGCAGTACTTC. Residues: CATSQRSSYEQYF.

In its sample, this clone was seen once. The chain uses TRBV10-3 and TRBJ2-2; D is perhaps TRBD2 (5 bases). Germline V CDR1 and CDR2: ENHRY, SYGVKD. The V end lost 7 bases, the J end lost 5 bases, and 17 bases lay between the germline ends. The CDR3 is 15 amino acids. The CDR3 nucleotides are TGTGCCATCACGGGTAGCGCAATGGGTACCGGGGAGCTGTTTTTT. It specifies CAITGSAMGTGELFF.

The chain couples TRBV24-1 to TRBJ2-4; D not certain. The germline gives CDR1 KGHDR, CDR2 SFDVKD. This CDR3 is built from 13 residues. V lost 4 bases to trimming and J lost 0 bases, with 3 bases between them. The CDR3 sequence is CATSDGAKNIQYF. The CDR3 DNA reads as TGTGCCACCAGTGACGGAGCCAAAAACATTCAGTACTTC.

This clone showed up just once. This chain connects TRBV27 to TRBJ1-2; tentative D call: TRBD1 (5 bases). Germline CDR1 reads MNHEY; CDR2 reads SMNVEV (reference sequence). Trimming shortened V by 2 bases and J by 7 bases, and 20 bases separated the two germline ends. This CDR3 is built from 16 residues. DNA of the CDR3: TGTGCCAGCAGTTTAGCATCAACGTTCCAGGGCGGTGGCTACACCTTC. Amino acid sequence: CASSLASTFQGGGYTF.

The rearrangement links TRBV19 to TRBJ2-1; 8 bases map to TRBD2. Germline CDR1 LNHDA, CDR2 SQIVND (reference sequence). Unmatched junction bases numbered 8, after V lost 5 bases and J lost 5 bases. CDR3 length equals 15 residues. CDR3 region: CASSEWTSRNNEQFF. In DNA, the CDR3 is TGTGCCAGTAGTGAATGGACTAGCAGAAACAATGAGCAGTTCTTC.

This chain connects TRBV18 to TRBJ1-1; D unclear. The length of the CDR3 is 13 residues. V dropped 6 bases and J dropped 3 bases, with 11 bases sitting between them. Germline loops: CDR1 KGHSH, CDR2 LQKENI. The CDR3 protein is CASSIMGDTEAFF. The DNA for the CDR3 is TGTGCCAGCTCTATTATGGGAGACACTGAAGCTTTCTTT.

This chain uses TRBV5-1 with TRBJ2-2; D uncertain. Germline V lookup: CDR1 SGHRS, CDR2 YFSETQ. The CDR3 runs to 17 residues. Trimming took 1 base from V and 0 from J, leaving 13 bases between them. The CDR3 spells CASSLSPEKSNTGELFF. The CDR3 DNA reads TGCGCCAGCAGCTTGAGTCCCGAGAAGTCGAACACCGGGGAGCTGTTTTTT. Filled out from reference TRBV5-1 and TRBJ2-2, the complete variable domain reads KAGVTQTPRYLIKTRGQQVTLSCSPISGHRSVSWYQQTPGQGLQFLFEYFSETQRNKGNFPGRFSGRQFSNSRSEMNVSTLELGDSALYLCASSLSPEKSNTGELFFGEGSRLTVL.

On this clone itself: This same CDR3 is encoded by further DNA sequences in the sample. Written as DNA, the CDR3 is TGCGCCAGCAGCTTGGCCGGGACAGGGGGCGAAAAACTGTTTTTT. Amino acids: CASSLAGTGGEKLFF. The chain carries TRBV5-1 and TRBJ1-4, with 12 bases aligning to TRBD1. CDR3 length: 15 residues. After removal of 0 bases from V and 8 bases from J, the junction contained 2 bases not matched to a gene. Germline values: CDR1 SGHRS, CDR2 YFSETQ.

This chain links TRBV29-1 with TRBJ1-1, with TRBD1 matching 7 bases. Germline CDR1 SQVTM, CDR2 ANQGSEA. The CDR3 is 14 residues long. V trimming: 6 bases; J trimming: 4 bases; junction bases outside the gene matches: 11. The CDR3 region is CSVRKGQGVTEAFF. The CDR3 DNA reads TGCAGCGTCCGCAAAGGGCAGGGGGTCACTGAAGCTTTCTTT.

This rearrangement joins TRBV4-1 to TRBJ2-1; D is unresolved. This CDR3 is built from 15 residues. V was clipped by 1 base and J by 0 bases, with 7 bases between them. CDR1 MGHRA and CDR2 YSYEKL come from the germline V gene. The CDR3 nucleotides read TGCGCCAGCAGCCAAGCGCTGAGCTCCTACAATGAGCAGTTCTTC. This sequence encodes CASSQALSSYNEQFF.

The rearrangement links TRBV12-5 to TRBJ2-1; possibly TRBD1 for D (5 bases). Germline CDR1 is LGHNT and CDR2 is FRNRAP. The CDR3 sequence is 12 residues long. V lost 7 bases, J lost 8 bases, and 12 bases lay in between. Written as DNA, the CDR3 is TGTGCTAGTGCCATAGGGGCCGATGAGCAGTTCTTC. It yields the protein CASAIGADEQFF.

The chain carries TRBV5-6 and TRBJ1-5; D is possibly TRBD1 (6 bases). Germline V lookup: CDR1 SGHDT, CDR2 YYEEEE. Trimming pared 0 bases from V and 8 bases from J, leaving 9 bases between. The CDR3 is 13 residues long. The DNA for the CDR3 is TGTGCCAGCAGCTTGGAAAGGGGGAAGCCCCAGCATTTT. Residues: CASSLERGKPQHF.

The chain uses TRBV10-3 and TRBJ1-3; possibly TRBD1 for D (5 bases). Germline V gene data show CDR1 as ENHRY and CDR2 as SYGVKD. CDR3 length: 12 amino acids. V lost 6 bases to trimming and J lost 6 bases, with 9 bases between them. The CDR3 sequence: CAISPTVNTIYF. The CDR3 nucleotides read TGTGCCATCAGCCCGACAGTAAACACCATATATTTT.

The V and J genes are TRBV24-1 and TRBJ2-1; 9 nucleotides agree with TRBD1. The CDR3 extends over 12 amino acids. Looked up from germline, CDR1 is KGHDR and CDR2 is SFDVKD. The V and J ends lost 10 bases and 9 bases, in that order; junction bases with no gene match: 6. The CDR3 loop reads CATGQGGGEQFF. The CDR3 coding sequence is TGTGCCACGGGACAGGGAGGCGGTGAGCAGTTCTTC.

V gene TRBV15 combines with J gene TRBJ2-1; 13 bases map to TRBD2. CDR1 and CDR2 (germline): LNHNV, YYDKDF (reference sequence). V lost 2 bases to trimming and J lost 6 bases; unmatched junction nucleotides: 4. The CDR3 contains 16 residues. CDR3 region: CATSRSGLAGTNEQFF. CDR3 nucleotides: TGTGCCACCAGCAGATCGGGACTAGCGGGGACCAATGAGCAGTTCTTC.

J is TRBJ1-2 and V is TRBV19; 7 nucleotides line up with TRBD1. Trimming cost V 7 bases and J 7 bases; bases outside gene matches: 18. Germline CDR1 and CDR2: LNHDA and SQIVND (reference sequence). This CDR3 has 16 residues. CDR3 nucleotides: TGTGCCAGTAAGTTCGGGACAGCATATTCCCCGGGTGGCTACACCTTC. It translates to CASKFGTAYSPGGYTF.

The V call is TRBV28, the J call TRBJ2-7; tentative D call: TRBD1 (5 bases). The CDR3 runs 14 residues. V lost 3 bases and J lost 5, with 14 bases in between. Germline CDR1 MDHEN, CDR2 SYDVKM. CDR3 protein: CASSFFRAINEQYF. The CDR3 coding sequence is TGTGCCAGCAGTTTTTTCAGGGCTATCAACGAGCAGTACTTC. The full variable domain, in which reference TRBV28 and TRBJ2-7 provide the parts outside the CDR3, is DVKVTQSSRYLVKRTGEKVFLECVQDMDHENMFWYRQDPGLGLRLIYFSYDVKMKEKGDIPEGYSVSREKKERFSLILESASTNQTSMYLCASSFFRAINEQYFGPGTRLTVT.

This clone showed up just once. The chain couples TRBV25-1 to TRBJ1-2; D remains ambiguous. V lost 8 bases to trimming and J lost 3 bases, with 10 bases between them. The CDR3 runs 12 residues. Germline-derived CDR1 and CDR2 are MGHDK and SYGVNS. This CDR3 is CASSAGYYGYTF. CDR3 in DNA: TGTGCCAGCTCCGCGGGCTACTATGGCTACACCTTC.

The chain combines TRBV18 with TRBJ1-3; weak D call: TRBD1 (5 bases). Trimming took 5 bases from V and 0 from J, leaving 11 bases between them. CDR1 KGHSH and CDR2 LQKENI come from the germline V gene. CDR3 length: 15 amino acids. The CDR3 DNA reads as TGTGCCAGCTCATACGGACAACACTCTGGAAACACCATATATTTT. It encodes CASSYGQHSGNTIYF.

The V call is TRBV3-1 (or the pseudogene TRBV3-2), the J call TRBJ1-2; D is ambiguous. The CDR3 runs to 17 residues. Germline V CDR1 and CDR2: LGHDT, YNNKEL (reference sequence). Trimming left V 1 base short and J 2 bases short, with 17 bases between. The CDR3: CASSQGSGRSGNYGYTF. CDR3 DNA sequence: TGTGCCAGCAGCCAAGGCTCCGGCCGGTCCGGGAACTATGGCTACACCTTC.

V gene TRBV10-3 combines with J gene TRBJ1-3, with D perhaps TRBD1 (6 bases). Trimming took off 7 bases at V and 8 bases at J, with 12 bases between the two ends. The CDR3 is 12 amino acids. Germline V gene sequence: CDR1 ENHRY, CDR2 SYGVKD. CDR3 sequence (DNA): TGTGCCATCAATAAAGGGGGGGACACCATATATTTT. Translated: CAINKGGDTIYF.

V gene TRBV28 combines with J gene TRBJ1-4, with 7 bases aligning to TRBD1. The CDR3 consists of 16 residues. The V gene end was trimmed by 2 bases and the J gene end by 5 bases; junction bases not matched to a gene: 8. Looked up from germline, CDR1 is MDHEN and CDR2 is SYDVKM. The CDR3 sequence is CASSLIPGQSNEKLFF. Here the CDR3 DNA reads TGTGCCAGCAGTTTAATCCCGGGACAGTCGAATGAAAAACTGTTTTTT.

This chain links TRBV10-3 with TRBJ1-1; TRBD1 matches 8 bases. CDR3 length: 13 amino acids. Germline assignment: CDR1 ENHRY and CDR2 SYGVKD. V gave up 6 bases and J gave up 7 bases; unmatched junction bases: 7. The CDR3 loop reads CAIRAGTGLEAFF. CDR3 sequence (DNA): TGTGCCATCAGGGCCGGGACAGGCCTTGAAGCTTTCTTT.

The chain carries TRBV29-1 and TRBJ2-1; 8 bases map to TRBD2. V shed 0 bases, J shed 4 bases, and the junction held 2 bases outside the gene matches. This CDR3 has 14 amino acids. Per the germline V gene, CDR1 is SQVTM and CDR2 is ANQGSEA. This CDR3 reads CSVEDRGGYNEQFF. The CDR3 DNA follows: TGCAGCGTTGAAGATCGGGGGGGGTACAATGAGCAGTTCTTC.

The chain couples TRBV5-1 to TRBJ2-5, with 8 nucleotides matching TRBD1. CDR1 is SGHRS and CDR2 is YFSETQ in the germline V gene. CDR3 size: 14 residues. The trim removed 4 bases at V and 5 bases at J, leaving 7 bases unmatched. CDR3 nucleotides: TGCGCCAGCAGCCCTACTAACAGGGGGGAGACCCAGTACTTC. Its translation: CASSPTNRGETQYF.

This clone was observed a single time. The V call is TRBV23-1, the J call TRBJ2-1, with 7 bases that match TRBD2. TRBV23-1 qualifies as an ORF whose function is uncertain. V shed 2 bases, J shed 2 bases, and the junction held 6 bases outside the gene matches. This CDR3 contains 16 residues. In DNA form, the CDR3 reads TGCGCCAGCAGTCAAATTCTAGCGGTGGCCTACAATGAGCAGTTCTTC. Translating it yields CASSQILAVAYNEQFF.

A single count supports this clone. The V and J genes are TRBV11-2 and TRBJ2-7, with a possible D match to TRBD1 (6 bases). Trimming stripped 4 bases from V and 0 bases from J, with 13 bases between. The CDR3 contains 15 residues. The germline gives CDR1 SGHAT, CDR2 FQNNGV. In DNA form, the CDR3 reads TGTGCCAGCAGCTCCCAGACAGGATTCTCCTACGAGCAGTACTTC. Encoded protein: CASSSQTGFSYEQYF.